This TCR beta chain was sequenced during a study of blood T cell repertoires in COVID-19. Study information: The samples span acute and convalescent COVID-19 from the United States, Italy and Spain.

The ends were cut back, 8 bases at V and 1 base at J, with 29 bases in the middle. The CDR3 sequence is 19 residues long. Germline assignment: CDR1 LNHDA and CDR2 SQIVND (reference sequence). Sequencing used immunoSEQ multiplex PCR; TCRdb keeps in-frame clones, though not all of them. The data show around 100,000 clones, 82% seen once. Input material: peripheral blood. This chain links TRBV19 with TRBJ1-2; weak D call: TRBD1 (6 bases). The TCR originated in a man between 70 and 80 years old with acute or convalescent COVID-19. The CDR3 coding sequence is TGTGCCAGTGGACACGCCCCCGGGGACAAGAGGTTTATTAACTATGGCTACACCTTC. Amino acids: CASGHAPGDKRFINYGYTF.